One sample yielded the 12 T cell receptor beta chains listed below, sequenced in a study of response to subunit inactivated influenza vaccine. TCRdb itself ran the RT-PCR reads through MiXCR, one entry per CDR3 protein. The data hold some 500,000 distinct CDR3 sequences, with approximately 17% observed a single time. The sample was CD4+ T cells sorted from PBMCs, taken roughly 24 months after vaccination. The receptors were sampled from a man between 50 and 70 years old who received an inactivated influenza vaccine.

This sequence joins TRBV10-3 and TRBJ1-5; a weak D match, TRBD1 (6 bases). The CDR3 runs to 14 residues. Trimming pared 3 bases from V and 7 bases from J, leaving 13 bases between. The germline CDR1 and CDR2 sequences are ENHRY and SYGVKD. For the CDR3, the DNA is TGTGCCATCAGTGAAACAGGGTTAGGGCAGCCCCAGCATTTT. Translation gives CAISETGLGQPQHF.

This clonotype was recorded at least ten times. The V and J genes are TRBV12-3 or TRBV12-4 and TRBJ2-2; no clear D. V was pared by 3 bases and J by 8 bases, with 4 bases between. The CDR3 sequence is 11 residues long. The CDR3 is CASSFGGELFF. As DNA, the CDR3 is TGTGCCAGCAGTTTCGGGGGGGAGCTGTTTTTT.

The chain combines TRBV28 with TRBJ2-4, with D unresolved. Germline V gene data show CDR1 as MDHEN and CDR2 as SYDVKM. V shed 2 bases and J shed 6 bases, with 5 bases lying between them. The CDR3 runs 12 residues. The DNA for the CDR3 is TGTGCCAGCAGTTTACCTCGAAACATTCAGTACTTC. Translating gives CASSLPRNIQYF.

The genes are TRBV27 and TRBJ1-1; TRBD1 is a possible D gene (6 bases). The germline CDR1 and CDR2 sequences are MNHEY and SMNVEV (reference sequence). This CDR3 spans 14 amino acids. Trimming cost V 6 bases and J 1 base, with 12 bases left between them. CDR3 amino acids: CASRREQGNTEAFF. The CDR3, as DNA: TGTGCCAGCAGGAGGGAACAGGGGAACACTGAAGCTTTCTTT.

This clonotype came up a few times. The genes are TRBV12-3 or TRBV12-4 and TRBJ2-1; the match to TRBD2 covers 11 bases. The CDR3 is 14 residues long. J gave up 8 bases and V 2 bases, and 2 bases lay outside the gene matches. The chain's CDR3 is CASSLTSGSHEQFF. For the CDR3, the DNA is TGTGCCAGCAGTTTAACTAGCGGGAGCCATGAGCAGTTCTTC.

In this sample, this clonotype turned up a few times. This chain links TRBV20-1 with TRBJ2-5, with 7 nucleotides matching TRBD2. Germline V gene sequence: CDR1 DFQATT, CDR2 SNEGSKA (reference sequence). The J segment lost 9 bases and the V segment lost 5 bases, leaving 18 bases of the junction unmatched. The CDR3 runs to 15 residues. CDR3 sequence (DNA): TGCAGTGCTGAAGCGCTAAAGCGGGGTGGGCGAGCCCAGTACTTC. Translated: CSAEALKRGGRAQYF.

CDR3 loop: CAARTSGISDTQYF. The CDR3 DNA reads as TGTGCCGCAAGGACTAGCGGGATATCAGATACGCAGTATTTT. The chain joins TRBV10-3 to TRBJ2-3, with 12 bases lining up with TRBD2. The CDR3 spans 14 residues. The V segment lost 11 bases and the J segment 4 bases; nucleotides outside the gene matches: 7. The germline gives CDR1 ENHRY, CDR2 SYGVKD.

This clonotype came up a few times. The J gene is TRBJ1-5, the V gene TRBV12-3 or TRBV12-4; D is possibly TRBD1 (6 bases). Between the trimmed V and J ends, which lost 2 bases and 0 bases, there was a span of 14 bases. CDR3 length: 17 residues. DNA for the CDR3: TGTGCCAGCAGTTTACGGGGGGCTTACTATAGCAATCAGCCCCAGCATTTT. Residues: CASSLRGAYYSNQPQHF.

For this clonotype: This sequence may be a read error, since a much larger clone differs from it by one base. The chain employs TRBV10-3 and TRBJ2-7; D is ambiguous. The germline V gene has CDR1 ENHRY and CDR2 SYGVKD. CDR3 size: 12 residues. The CDR3 DNA sequence: TGTGCCACCAGTGGGGTAGAGAGCGAGCAGTACTTC. Its translation is CATSGVESEQYF.

This clonotype was observed a handful of times. CDR3 region: CASGHPSYNEQFF. The CDR3 DNA follows: TGTGCCAGTGGACACCCCTCCTACAATGAGCAGTTCTTC. This chain joins TRBV11-2 and TRBJ2-1; a weak D match, TRBD1 (5 bases). Germline V gene data show CDR1 as SGHAT and CDR2 as FQNNGV. The CDR3 is 13 amino acids. Trimming removed 9 bases at V and 0 bases at J, with 9 bases between.

This clonotype appeared many times. The CDR3 DNA reads as TGTGCCAGCAGCTTAGAGACCACAGGGGGCTACGAGCAGTACTTC. Translation: CASSLETTGGYEQYF. The chain links TRBV7-3 to TRBJ2-7, with 8 bases matching TRBD1. V lost 2 bases to trimming and J lost 3 bases; unmatched junction nucleotides: 6. CDR1 is SGHTA and CDR2 is FQGTGA in the germline V gene. The CDR3 is 15 residues long. The whole variable domain, remainder taken from reference TRBV7-3 and TRBJ2-7, is GAGVSQTPSNKVTEKGKYVELRCDPISGHTALYWYRQSLGQGPEFLIYFQGTGAADDSGLPNDRFFAVRPEGSVSTLKIQRTERGDSAVYLCASSLETTGGYEQYFGPGTRLTVT.

In the case of this clonotype: At one end the junction does not follow the germline gene, possibly because of a read error. The gene calls are TRBV6-1 and TRBJ1-1, with a weak D call TRBD1 (5 bases). The CDR3 loop spans 14 amino acids. Looked up from germline, CDR1 is MNHNS and CDR2 is SASEGT. The DNA of the CDR3 is TGTGCCGGCAGTACAGGCTACATGAACACTGAAGCTTTCTTT. Its translation is CAGSTGYMNTEAFF.